The clone carrying this T cell receptor beta chain has just a few counts. Its antigen is still unknown. This sample was included in a study of cytomegalovirus exposure and HLA in healthy donors. Study-level points and caveats: The listing of roughly 160 TCR beta chains classed them as cytomegalovirus-associated. TCR beta sequences reportedly predicted most subjects' HLA-A and HLA-B alleles accurately. TCR beta V- and J-gene trimming was later associated with a missense DCLRE1C variant.

Primers for the PCR totalled 60 Vbeta and 13 Jbeta. Data came from immunoSEQ multiplex PCR; TCRdb stores just in-frame clones and leaves some out. Counted here are about 130,000 clones, about 80% occurring once; the ten biggest clones make up approximately 1.8%. The sample comprised PBMCs. This receptor was obtained from a woman aged 45-60 years in good health and CMV-seronegative.

In nucleotides, the CDR3 is TGCAGCGTTGAAGGGGGGCGGGTCAACTGGGGAACTGAAGCTTTCTTT. Its translation: CSVEGGRVNWGTEAFF. The chain carries TRBV29-1 and TRBJ1-1; D may be TRBD1 (6 bases). CDR3 length equals 16 residues. Trimming pared 1 base from V and 5 bases from J, leaving 20 bases between. Germline V gene data show CDR1 as SQVTM and CDR2 as ANQGSEA.